This T cell receptor (beta chain) was observed in a study of identical twins. Notes on the study in general: Twin-shared out-of-frame alpha sequences were enriched for low generation probability.

This clonotype was seen a handful of times. Its specificity is not known. Germline CDR1 SQVTM, CDR2 ANQGSEA. CDR3 length: 15 amino acids. With 6 bases removed from V and 3 bases from J, the gap between germline ends came to 20 bases. MiXCR, applied by TCRdb to the 5' RACE reads, yields one record per CDR3 protein. The sample has around 470,000 distinct CDR3 sequences; 13% to 15% are singletons. The sample was also reused in another study, on yellow fever vaccine responses in identical twins.

The sequencing input was CD4+ T cells sorted from blood. The chain carries TRBV29-1 and TRBJ1-1, with a tentative D call TRBD1 (6 bases). This clonotype was sampled from a woman aged 18-35 years in good health. CDR3: CSVEGVDSFYTEAFF. The CDR3 region has the DNA TGCAGCGTCGAGGGGGTTGACAGCTTCTACACTGAAGCTTTCTTT.